This T cell receptor (beta chain) was sequenced for a study of tissue T cells after allogeneic stem cell transplantation. Across the study: Steroid-refractory graft-versus-host disease after allogeneic hematopoietic cell transplant qualified adults for prospective research-autopsy enrollment. All graft-versus-host disease patients had gastrointestinal involvement and received several lines of directed therapy. Viable blood and marrow gave sorted CD3+ T cells if numbers allowed. The study's findings and limits: Shared clones across patients were few; motif clustering revealed tissue-specific shared signatures.

Losses at the gene ends were 7 bases for V and 0 bases for J; bases not matched to a gene: 12. Germline assignment: CDR1 SQVTM and CDR2 ANQGSEA. CDR3 length: 16 residues. Some clones are missing from TCRdb's copy, which holds only in-frame ones; the method was immunoSEQ multiplex PCR. Of 25,000 to 35,000 clones in the sample, over 75% were seen once. This clone showed up just a few times. Its antigen is currently unknown. The chain employs TRBV29-1 and TRBJ2-1; 7 nucleotides match TRBD2. This clonotype was sampled from a woman aged 18-49 years who later had graft-versus-host disease after an allogeneic stem cell transplant. Sequences were derived from blood, sampled before transplantation. CDR3: CSALPPGGGSYNEQFF. The CDR3 bases are TGCAGCGCCCTCCCCCCCGGCGGGGGCTCCTACAATGAGCAGTTCTTC.